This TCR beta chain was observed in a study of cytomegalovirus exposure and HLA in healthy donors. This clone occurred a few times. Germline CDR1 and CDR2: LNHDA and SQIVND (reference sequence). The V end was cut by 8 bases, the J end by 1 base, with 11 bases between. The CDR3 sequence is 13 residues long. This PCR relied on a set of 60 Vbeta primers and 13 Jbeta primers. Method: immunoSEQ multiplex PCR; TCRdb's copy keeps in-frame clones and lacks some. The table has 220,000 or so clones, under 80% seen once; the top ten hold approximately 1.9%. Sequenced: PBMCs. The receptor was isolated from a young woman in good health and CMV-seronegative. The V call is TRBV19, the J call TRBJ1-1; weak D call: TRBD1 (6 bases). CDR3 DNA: TGTGCCAGTGGGGGCAGGGGGAACACTGAAGCTTTCTTT. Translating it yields CASGGRGNTEAFF.